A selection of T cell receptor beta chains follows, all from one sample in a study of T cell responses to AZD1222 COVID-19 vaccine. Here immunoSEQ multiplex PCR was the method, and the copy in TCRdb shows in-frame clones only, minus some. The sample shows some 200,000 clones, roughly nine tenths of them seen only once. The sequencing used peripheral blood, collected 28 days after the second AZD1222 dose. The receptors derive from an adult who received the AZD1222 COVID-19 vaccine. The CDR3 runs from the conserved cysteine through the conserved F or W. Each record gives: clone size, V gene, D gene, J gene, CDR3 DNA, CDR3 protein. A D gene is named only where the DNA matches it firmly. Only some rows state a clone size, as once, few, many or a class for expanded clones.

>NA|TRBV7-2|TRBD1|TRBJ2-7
TGTGCCAGCACCTGGACAGGTGGGTCCTACGAGCAGTACTTC
CASTWTGGSYEQYF
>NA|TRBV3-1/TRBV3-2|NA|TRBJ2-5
TGTGCCAGCAGCCAAGGGGCCAGGAACGGGCTTTTTTGGGTTGAAGAGACCCAGTACTTC
CASSQGARNGLFWVEETQYF
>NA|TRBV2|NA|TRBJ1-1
TGTGCCAGCAGCGGAACAGGAGAAGCTTTCTTT
CASSGTGEAFF
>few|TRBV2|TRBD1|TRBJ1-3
TGTGCCAGCAGACGACAGGGTCGCAACACCATATATTTT
CASRRQGRNTIYF
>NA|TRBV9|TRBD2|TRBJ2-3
TGTGCCAGCAGCGCGGGGGGGGTGTACACAGATACGCAGTATTTT
CASSAGGVYTDTQYF
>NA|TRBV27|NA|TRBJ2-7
TGTGCCAGCAGTTGGGGCGGGACCTCCTACGAGCAGTACTTC
CASSWGGTSYEQYF
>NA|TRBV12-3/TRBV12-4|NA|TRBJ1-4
TGTGCCAGCAGTTTAACACTGAATGAAAAACTGTTTTTT
CASSLTLNEKLFF
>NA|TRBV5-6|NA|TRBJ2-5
TGTGCCAGCAGCTTGGACTGGGGAGTAGGTGAGACCCAGTACTTC
CASSLDWGVGETQYF
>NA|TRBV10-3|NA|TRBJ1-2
TGTGCCATCAGTGAGGAGGGGCGGCCGGGCTACACCTTC
CAISEEGRPGYTF
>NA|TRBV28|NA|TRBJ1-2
TGTGCCAGCAGCTTAGCAGGGCCCTCTAACTATGGCTACACCTTC
CASSLAGPSNYGYTF
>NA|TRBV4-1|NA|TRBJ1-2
TGCGCCAGCAGCCACCCTACGGGACACCTAACTAACTATGGCTACACCTTC
CASSHPTGHLTNYGYTF
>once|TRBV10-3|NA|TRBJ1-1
TGTGCCATCAGTGAGGGAAACTCAGGGGTTACGAACACTGAAGCTTTCTTT
CAISEGNSGVTNTEAFF
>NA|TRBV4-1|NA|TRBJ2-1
TGCGCCAGCAGCCAGACCCCCGACAATGAGCAGTTCTTC
CASSQTPDNEQFF
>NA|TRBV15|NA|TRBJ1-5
TGTGCCACCAGCAGAGATCGGAAGGGGAGCCTATGGCGTGACAATCAGCCCCAGCATTTT
CATSRDRKGSLWRDNQPQHF
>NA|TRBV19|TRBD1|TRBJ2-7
TGTGCCAGTAGTGCCGGACAGGGTTCCTACGAGCAGTACTTC
CASSAGQGSYEQYF
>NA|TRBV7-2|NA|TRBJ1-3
TGTGCCAGCAGCTTAAAGGTGCTCTCTGGAAACACCATATATTTT
CASSLKVLSGNTIYF
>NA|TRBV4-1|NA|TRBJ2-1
TGCGCCAGCAGCCAAGTGGGCAATGAGCAGTTCTTC
CASSQVGNEQFF
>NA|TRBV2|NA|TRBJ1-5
TGTGCCAGCCGCGGGCGGGGGAGTTCGGGCAATCAGCCCCAGCATTTT
CASRGRGSSGNQPQHF
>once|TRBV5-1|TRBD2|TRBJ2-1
TGCGCCAGCAGCTTGAATCCTAGCGGGACCACCTCCTACAATGAGCAGTTCTTC
CASSLNPSGTTSYNEQFF
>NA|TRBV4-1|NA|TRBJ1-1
TGCGCCAGCAGCCAAGACCGGACAAACACTGAAGCTTTCTTT
CASSQDRTNTEAFF
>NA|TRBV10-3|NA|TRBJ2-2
TGTGCCATCAGTGAGTCAGTCCTAGCTCCAGAACGGAGGACCGGGGAGCTGTTTTTT
CAISESVLAPERRTGELFF
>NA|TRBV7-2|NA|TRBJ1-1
TGTGCCAGCAGCCCCGGCCGACTGAACACTGAAGCTTTCTTT
CASSPGRLNTEAFF
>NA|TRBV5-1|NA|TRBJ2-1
TGCGCCAGCAGCGGTGGAGATGGGTACAATGAGCAGTTCTTC
CASSGGDGYNEQFF
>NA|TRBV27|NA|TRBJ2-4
TGTGCCAGCAGTTTAAGGGTGGGAGCTGCAGCCAAAAACATTCAGTACTTC
CASSLRVGAAAKNIQYF